One and the same sample provided the 13 T cell receptor beta chains below, sequenced in a study of blood T cell repertoires in COVID-19. Profiled with immunoSEQ multiplex PCR; TCRdb holds only in-frame clones, not every one. The sample has some 250,000 clones, roughly 86% seen once. Sequencing was carried out using PBMCs or T cells enriched from blood (not recorded which). The receptor source for this set is a woman in her twenties or thirties with acute COVID-19.

J is TRBJ1-1 and V is TRBV6-5, with D perhaps matching TRBD1 (5 bases). The CDR3 spans 15 residues. V dropped 8 bases and J dropped 3 bases, with 19 bases sitting between them. Germline CDR1 is MNHEY and CDR2 is SVGAGI. The CDR3: CASLPWGELYTEAFF. For the CDR3, the DNA is TGTGCCAGCCTCCCCTGGGGGGAATTATACACTGAAGCTTTCTTT.

V usage is TRBV4-3 and J usage is TRBJ1-1; D is possibly TRBD1 (6 bases). This CDR3 has 15 amino acids. The germline V gene encodes CDR1 LGHNA and CDR2 YSLEER. Trimming pared 4 bases from V and 2 bases from J, leaving 14 bases between. In DNA, the CDR3 is TGCGCCAGCAGCCCCAACCTGGACAGCAACACTGAAGCTTTCTTT. Encoded protein: CASSPNLDSNTEAFF.

V gene TRBV2 combines with J gene TRBJ2-3; the D gene is possibly TRBD1 (5 bases). Trimming removed 8 bases from V and 7 bases from J, with 10 bases in between. CDR1 is SNHLY and CDR2 is FYNNEI in the germline V gene. This CDR3 is 11 amino acids long. CDR3 residues: CASADTYTQYF. Here the CDR3 DNA reads TGTGCCAGCGCGGACACTTATACGCAGTATTTT.

The gene calls are TRBV6-6 and TRBJ1-1, with D maybe TRBD1 (6 bases). CDR1 and CDR2 from the germline V gene are MNHNY and SVGAGI (reference sequence). V dropped 6 bases and J dropped 12 bases, with 26 bases sitting between them. CDR3 length: 15 amino acids. CDR3 region: CASSSETGTLLLSFF. CDR3 nucleotide sequence: TGTGCCAGCAGCTCGGAAACAGGGACCTTGTTGTTATCTTTCTTT.

The chain has TRBV3-1 (or the pseudogene TRBV3-2) and TRBJ1-1, with D possibly matching TRBD1 (5 bases). Germline values: CDR1 LGHDT, CDR2 YNNKEL (reference sequence). This CDR3 has 13 amino acids. Trimming shortened V by 2 bases and J by 7 bases, and 11 bases separated the two germline ends. In DNA form, the CDR3 reads TGTGCCAGCAGCCAAAAGGGTCAGGGTGAAGCTTTCTTT. Translating it yields CASSQKGQGEAFF.

This chain connects TRBV28 to TRBJ1-1; D uncertain. V lost 4 bases to trimming and J lost 0 bases, with 3 bases between them. Germline-derived CDR1 and CDR2 are MDHEN and SYDVKM. The CDR3 has 12 amino acids. The CDR3 coding sequence is TGTGCCAGCAGTTCCATGAACACTGAAGCTTTCTTT. It translates to CASSSMNTEAFF.

This rearrangement joins TRBV9 to TRBJ2-1, with 8 bases lining up with TRBD1. The CDR3 has 15 amino acids. Germline V CDR1 and CDR2: SGDLS, YYNGEE. The V segment lost 4 bases and the J segment 5 bases; nucleotides outside the gene matches: 8. CDR3 region: CASSPAGTGNNEQFF. The CDR3 DNA is TGTGCCAGCAGCCCGGCCGGGACAGGCAACAATGAGCAGTTCTTC.

CDR3: CASSLSGTGELFF. The CDR3 DNA is TGCGCCAGCAGCTTGAGCGGGACCGGGGAGCTGTTTTTT. The chain is built from TRBV5-1 and TRBJ2-2; possibly TRBD2 for D (6 bases). Germline V lookup: CDR1 SGHRS, CDR2 YFSETQ. CDR3 length: 13 amino acids. V was trimmed by 1 base and J by 5 bases, leaving 6 bases between them.

The chain joins TRBV7-2 to TRBJ2-2, with D unclear. With 1 base removed from V and 0 bases from J, the gap between germline ends came to 9 bases. This CDR3 is 16 amino acids long. Per germline, CDR1 SGHTA and CDR2 FQGNSA. In DNA, the CDR3 is TGTGCCAGCAGCTTAGGTTGGCTTACGAACACCGGGGAGCTGTTTTTT. This sequence encodes CASSLGWLTNTGELFF.

The chain has TRBV9 and TRBJ2-7; TRBD1 matches 9 bases. This CDR3 has 13 residues. Germline V gene data show CDR1 as SGDLS and CDR2 as YYNGEE. V trimming: 2 bases; J trimming: 5 bases; junction bases outside the gene matches: 2. CDR3 amino acids: CASSVRTGDEQYF. In nucleotides, the CDR3 is TGTGCCAGCAGCGTTAGGACAGGGGACGAGCAGTACTTC.

The rearrangement uses TRBV9 and TRBJ2-3; the D is unclear. This CDR3 is 13 amino acids long. Germline-derived CDR1 and CDR2 are SGDLS and YYNGEE. Trimming stripped 4 bases from V and 2 bases from J, with 8 bases between. The CDR3 spells CASSTALTDTQYF. As DNA, the CDR3 is TGTGCCAGCAGCACAGCCCTCACAGATACGCAGTATTTT.

The chain combines TRBV3-1 (or the pseudogene TRBV3-2) with TRBJ1-6, with 10 bases identical to TRBD1. The V segment lost 1 base and the J segment 7 bases; nucleotides outside the gene matches: 4. Germline V gives CDR1 LGHDT, CDR2 YNNKEL (reference sequence). The CDR3 has 16 amino acids. This CDR3 is CASSQGGTGANSPLHF. CDR3 sequence (DNA): TGTGCCAGCAGCCAAGGGGGGACAGGGGCGAATTCACCCCTCCACTTT.

This chain links TRBV11-2 with TRBJ2-3; unclear D gene. The germline V and J ends were trimmed by 2 bases and 4 bases, with 19 bases remaining between them. The CDR3 is 17 amino acids. CDR1 and CDR2 from the germline V gene are SGHAT and FQNNGV. CDR3 coding DNA: TGTGCCAGCAGCTTAAACCCACTTGGGTCCGCGGCAGATACGCAGTATTTT. Its translation: CASSLNPLGSAADTQYF.